This is a list of T cell receptor beta chains from one sample in a study of cytomegalovirus exposure and HLA in healthy donors. The method was immunoSEQ multiplex PCR; TCRdb's version includes in-frame clones alone and lacks a portion of them. The sample lists some 65,000 clones, 96% occurring once. The sample consisted of PBMCs. These receptors originate from a man between 18 and 29 years old in good health and CMV-seronegative. CDR3s include the opening cysteine and the closing phenylalanine or tryptophan. Fields, in order: V gene, J gene, D gene, CDR3 protein, CDR3 DNA. A D gene is named only where the DNA matches it firmly.

v_call: TRBV27; j_call: TRBJ1-2; d_call: NA; cdr3_aa: CASSPGAGDGYTF; cdr3_nt: TGTGCCAGCAGTCCAGGGGCAGGGGATGGCTACACCTTC
v_call: TRBV5-1; j_call: TRBJ1-2; d_call: NA; cdr3_aa: CASRVRMDYGYTF; cdr3_nt: TGCGCCAGCAGAGTGAGGATGGACTATGGCTACACCTTC
v_call: TRBV6-5; j_call: TRBJ1-2; d_call: TRBD1; cdr3_aa: CASSQTGGADGYTF; cdr3_nt: TGTGCCAGCAGTCAAACAGGGGGCGCCGATGGCTACACCTTC
v_call: TRBV11-2; j_call: TRBJ2-7; d_call: NA; cdr3_aa: CASSPGVNEQYF; cdr3_nt: TGTGCCAGCAGCCCAGGGGTTAACGAGCAGTACTTC
v_call: TRBV10-2; j_call: TRBJ2-5; d_call: NA; cdr3_aa: CASSGTRTEGQETQYF; cdr3_nt: TGCGCCAGCAGTGGAACACGGACAGAGGGACAAGAGACCCAGTACTTC
v_call: TRBV6-1; j_call: TRBJ1-5; d_call: TRBD1; cdr3_aa: CASRKQGADYQPQHF; cdr3_nt: TGTGCCAGCAGGAAGCAGGGGGCTGATTATCAGCCCCAGCATTTT
v_call: TRBV19; j_call: TRBJ1-5; d_call: TRBD1; cdr3_aa: CASSRWDRGSDQPQHF; cdr3_nt: TGTGCCAGTAGTAGGTGGGACAGGGGTTCGGATCAGCCCCAGCATTTT
v_call: TRBV2; j_call: TRBJ1-2; d_call: NA; cdr3_aa: CASQEKADSIYGYTF; cdr3_nt: TGTGCCAGCCAAGAAAAGGCGGATTCTATCTATGGCTACACCTTC
v_call: TRBV7-9; j_call: TRBJ2-7; d_call: TRBD2; cdr3_aa: CASSTTGTSGRGNSYEQYF; cdr3_nt: TGTGCCAGCAGCACAACCGGGACTAGCGGGCGGGGGAACTCCTACGAGCAGTACTTC
v_call: TRBV28; j_call: TRBJ1-2; d_call: NA; cdr3_aa: CASRQSQGNRYGYTF; cdr3_nt: TGTGCCAGCAGACAGAGTCAGGGAAATCGCTATGGCTACACCTTC
v_call: TRBV23-1; j_call: TRBJ2-7; d_call: NA; cdr3_aa: CASTGGREGVSEQYF; cdr3_nt: TGCGCCAGCACTGGAGGCAGGGAGGGGGTTAGTGAGCAGTACTTC
v_call: TRBV11-3; j_call: TRBJ2-1; d_call: TRBD2; cdr3_aa: CASSLIAGGMDNEQFF; cdr3_nt: TGTGCCAGCAGCTTAATAGCGGGAGGGATGGACAATGAGCAGTTCTTC